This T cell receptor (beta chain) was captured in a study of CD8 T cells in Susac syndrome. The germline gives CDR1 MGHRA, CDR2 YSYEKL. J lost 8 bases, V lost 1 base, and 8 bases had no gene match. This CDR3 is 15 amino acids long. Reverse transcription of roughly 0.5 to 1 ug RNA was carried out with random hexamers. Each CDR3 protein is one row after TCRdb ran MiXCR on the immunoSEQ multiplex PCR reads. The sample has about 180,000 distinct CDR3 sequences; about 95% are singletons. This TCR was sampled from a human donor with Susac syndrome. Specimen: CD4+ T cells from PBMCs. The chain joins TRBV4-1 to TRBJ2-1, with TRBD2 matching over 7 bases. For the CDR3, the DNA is TGCGCCAGCAGCCAAGGTCCGGGACTAAGGGATGAGCAGTTCTTC. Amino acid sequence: CASSQGPGLRDEQFF.